One sample yielded the 24 T cell receptor beta chains listed below, sequenced in a study of T-cell reconstitution after alpha-beta-depleted transplantation in children. A library of TCRbeta sequences, prepared with unique molecular identifiers, was generated. Each CDR3 protein gets one entry after TCRdb re-called the PCR reads with MiXCR. Counted here are some 300,000 distinct CDR3 sequences, 10% to 13% occurring once; the ten biggest clones make up 2% to 3%. The starting material was PBMCs from the stem cell graft donor, obtained from the stem cell graft. The source of these receptors is a human donor who donated a stem cell graft to a child with acute lymphoblastic leukemia.

CDR3 sequence reads: CASSLGVLQETQYF. As DNA, the CDR3 is TGTGCCAGCAGCTTGGGGGTACTACAGGAGACCCAGTACTTC. The genes are TRBV7-2 and TRBJ2-5; D might be TRBD1 or TRBD2, each matching 5 bases. V was pared by 3 bases and J by 5 bases, with 13 bases between. There are 14 residues in the CDR3. Germline lookup yields CDR1 SGHTA and CDR2 FQGNSA.

The chain has TRBV29-1 and TRBJ2-3; 8 bases align to TRBD1. CDR3 size: 12 residues. The V gene's germline CDR1 is SQVTM and CDR2 ANQGSEA. The junction had 3 bases not matched to a gene; V was cut back by 6 bases and J by 4 bases. The CDR3 reads CSVGTGPDTQYF. As DNA, the CDR3 is TGCAGCGTGGGGACAGGCCCAGATACGCAGTATTTT.

This sequence joins TRBV7-6 and TRBJ2-7; TRBD1 matches at 8 bases. The CDR3 totals 16 residues. Per the germline V gene, CDR1 is SGHVS and CDR2 is FNYEAQ. V dropped 0 bases and J dropped 2; count of bases not matched to a gene: 6. CDR3 in amino acids: CASSLAGGQAAYEQYF. CDR3 nucleotides: TGTGCCAGCAGCTTAGCAGGGGGACAGGCAGCCTACGAGCAGTACTTC.

This clonotype occurred a few times. V usage is TRBV20-1 and J usage is TRBJ2-5, with D possibly being TRBD2 (5 bases). There are 13 residues in the CDR3. The V gene's germline CDR1 is DFQATT and CDR2 SNEGSKA (reference sequence). Trimming shortened V by 6 bases and J by 4 bases, and 15 bases separated the two germline ends. DNA of the CDR3: TGCAGTGCCGTGGGAGAGGAAGGAGAGACCCAGTACTTC. This translates into CSAVGEEGETQYF.

This clonotype has just a few counts. This chain links TRBV11-1 with TRBJ2-3; possibly TRBD2 for D (6 bases). V was clipped by 3 bases and J by 2 bases, with 36 bases between them. The CDR3 is 23 residues long. Germline V gene data show CDR1 as SGHAT and CDR2 as FQDESV (reference sequence). The CDR3 protein is CASSFPLTQVGPGSVSATDTQYF. CDR3 bases: TGTGCCAGCAGCTTTCCGCTGACCCAAGTGGGCCCCGGGAGCGTTTCCGCCACAGATACGCAGTATTTT.

The chain joins TRBV4-3 to TRBJ1-1; 11 bases are shared with TRBD1. Germline CDR1 and CDR2: LGHNA and YSLEER. The V gene end was trimmed by 4 bases and the J gene end by 11 bases; junction bases not matched to a gene: 6. CDR3 length equals 13 residues. CDR3 coding DNA: TGCGCCAGCAGCCCGGGACAGGGGGAGGGGGCTTTCTTT. As protein: CASSPGQGEGAFF.

The chain carries TRBV20-1 and TRBJ2-1; 15 bases are shared with TRBD2. V trimming: 5 bases; J trimming: 4 bases; junction bases outside the gene matches: 0. Per germline, CDR1 DFQATT and CDR2 SNEGSKA (reference sequence). The length of the CDR3 is 14 residues. CDR3 in DNA: TGCAGTGCTGGACTAGCGGGAGGGTACAATGAGCAGTTCTTC. Protein sequence: CSAGLAGGYNEQFF.

This chain joins TRBV20-1 and TRBJ2-3; 7 bases agree with TRBD2. Germline CDR1 is DFQATT and CDR2 is SNEGSKA (reference sequence). The CDR3 has 15 amino acids. With V trimmed by 6 bases and J by 0 bases, 9 bases remained unmatched. CDR3: CSASLAATSTDTQYF. The CDR3 nucleotides are TGCAGTGCCAGCCTAGCGGCCACTAGCACAGATACGCAGTATTTT.

This clonotype was observed a handful of times. The chain carries TRBV18 and TRBJ2-5, with D tentatively TRBD1 (6 bases). V was cut by 1 base and J by 5 bases, with 17 bases left in between. CDR3 length equals 16 residues. The V gene's germline CDR1 is KGHSH and CDR2 LQKENI. CDR3 sequence reads: CASSPLTWGPEETQYF. CDR3 coding DNA: TGTGCCAGCTCACCACTTACTTGGGGGCCGGAGGAGACCCAGTACTTC.

This clonotype was observed a handful of times. The V call is TRBV6-2 or TRBV6-3, the J call TRBJ2-2, with unresolved D. CDR1 and CDR2 from the germline V gene are MNHEY and SVGEGT. Trimming shortened V by 5 bases and J by 5 bases, and 6 bases separated the two germline ends. The CDR3 has 12 amino acids. CDR3: CASSHITGELFF. DNA for the CDR3: TGTGCCAGCAGTCACATAACCGGGGAGCTGTTTTTT.

This clonotype was seen more than once but under ten times. The chain links TRBV11-3 to TRBJ2-1, with D possibly being TRBD2 (5 bases). This CDR3 region has 18 residues. V lost 1 base and J 0 bases, leaving 16 bases between the germline ends. From germline, CDR1 is SGHNT and CDR2 YENEEA. This CDR3 reads CASSLGPLSGSSYNEQFF. The CDR3 coding sequence is TGTGCCAGCAGCTTAGGACCCCTGAGCGGAAGCTCCTACAATGAGCAGTTCTTC.

This clonotype was observed a handful of times. The J gene is TRBJ1-2, the V gene TRBV7-9; 8 bases match TRBD1. CDR3 size: 12 residues. The V gene's germline CDR1 is SEHNR and CDR2 FQNEAQ (reference sequence). The junction had 2 bases not matched to a gene; V was cut back by 3 bases and J by 8 bases. The CDR3 DNA reads TGTGCCAGCAGCTTTCGACAGGGGGGCTACACCTTC. Residues: CASSFRQGGYTF.

V usage is TRBV10-3 and J usage is TRBJ2-2; 9 bases are shared with TRBD2. J gave up 1 base and V 11 bases, and 8 bases lay outside the gene matches. Germline V lookup: CDR1 ENHRY, CDR2 SYGVKD. The CDR3 contains 15 residues. CDR3 sequence reads: CAAKTSGLNTGELFF. DNA of the CDR3: TGTGCCGCCAAAACTAGCGGGCTGAACACCGGGGAGCTGTTTTTT.

The chain links TRBV28 to TRBJ2-1; maybe TRBD2 (6 bases). The V and J ends lost 4 bases and 4 bases respectively, with 14 bases between them. CDR3 length: 15 residues. Looked up from germline, CDR1 is MDHEN and CDR2 is SYDVKM. The CDR3 sequence: CASSSASAQYNEQFF. CDR3 nucleotides: TGTGCCAGCAGTTCGGCTAGCGCCCAGTACAATGAGCAGTTCTTC.

This clonotype has a handful of counts. The chain has TRBV5-1 and TRBJ2-2, with TRBD2 matching over 9 bases. Looked up from germline, CDR1 is SGHRS and CDR2 is YFSETQ. V lost 1 base to trimming and J lost 6 bases; unmatched junction nucleotides: 7. The CDR3 extends over 16 amino acids. CDR3 loop: CASSLSVAGVSGELFF. CDR3 sequence (DNA): TGCGCCAGCAGCTTGTCGGTAGCGGGAGTGTCCGGGGAGCTGTTTTTT.

This clonotype was seen more than once but under ten times. The chain has TRBV27 and TRBJ2-4; D is unclear. Per germline, CDR1 MNHEY and CDR2 SMNVEV (reference sequence). This CDR3 comprises 16 residues. V was trimmed by 0 bases and J by 0 bases, leaving 9 bases between them. CDR3 amino acids: CASSLSPGIAKNIQYF. The DNA for the CDR3 is TGTGCCAGCAGTTTATCCCCTGGGATAGCCAAAAACATTCAGTACTTC.

The rearrangement links TRBV4-3 to TRBJ1-6; 9 bases match TRBD1. CDR3 length equals 17 residues. V dropped 0 bases and J dropped 9; count of bases not matched to a gene: 9. The germline V gene has CDR1 LGHNA and CDR2 YSLEER. In DNA form, the CDR3 reads TGCGCCAGCAGCCAAGAACGACCGGGGACAGGGCGTTCACCCCTCCACTTT. Translated, it gives CASSQERPGTGRSPLHF.

Note on this clonotype: A clone one base away is much larger, so this may be a read error. The chain uses TRBV28 and TRBJ2-7; 10 bases agree with TRBD2. The ends lost 5 bases at V and 2 bases at J; junction bases unmatched: 6. The length of the CDR3 is 15 residues. Germline CDR1 MDHEN, CDR2 SYDVKM. The CDR3 DNA sequence: TGTGCCAGCAGTCCCGGACTAGCGGAAGCCTACGAGCAGTACTTC. Protein product: CASSPGLAEAYEQYF.

This clonotype was seen a handful of times. The V call is TRBV7-2, the J call TRBJ2-2, with D perhaps matching TRBD1 (5 bases). V was cut by 1 base and J by 8 bases, with 14 bases left in between. This CDR3 contains 15 residues. Germline V lookup: CDR1 SGHTA, CDR2 FQGNSA. The CDR3 loop is CASSLDVGLGGELFF. The CDR3 DNA reads as TGTGCCAGCAGCTTAGATGTGGGGCTCGGGGGGGAGCTGTTTTTT.

The V call is TRBV7-6, the J call TRBJ2-7; 15 bases are a match to TRBD2. Per the germline V gene, CDR1 is SGHVS and CDR2 is FNYEAQ. The CDR3 contains 17 residues. Trimming took 4 bases from V and 4 from J; bases not matched to a gene: 8. In nucleotides, the CDR3 is TGTGCCAGCAGCTATGGACTAGCGGGAGGGCCGGGATACGAGCAGTACTTC. It translates to CASSYGLAGGPGYEQYF.

This chain uses TRBV2 with TRBJ1-2; tentative D call: TRBD1 (5 bases). In germline, CDR1 is SNHLY, CDR2 FYNNEI. CDR3 size: 14 residues. V was trimmed by 3 bases and J by 3 bases, leaving 11 bases between them. CDR3 amino acids: CASSEDRGYYGYTF. The CDR3 nucleotides read TGTGCCAGCAGTGAGGATAGGGGATACTATGGCTACACCTTC. Supplemented by reference TRBV2 and TRBJ1-2, the full variable domain reads EPEVTQTPSHQVTQMGQEVILRCVPISNHLYFYWYRQILGQKVEFLVSFYNNEISEKSEIFDDQFSVERPDGSNFTLKIRSTKLEDSAMYFCASSEDRGYYGYTFGSGTRLTVV.

This clonotype was observed many times. The genes are TRBV5-1 and TRBJ2-2, with TRBD2 matching 8 bases. Germline lookup yields CDR1 SGHRS and CDR2 YFSETQ. Trimming cost V 1 base and J 1 base; bases outside gene matches: 6. There are 17 residues in the CDR3. CDR3: CASSLRLAGKNTGELFF. The CDR3 DNA follows: TGCGCCAGCAGCTTGCGCTTAGCGGGGAAGAACACCGGGGAGCTGTTTTTT.

This chain links TRBV4-3 with TRBJ2-1; no clear D gene. This CDR3 region has 12 residues. V lost 2 bases and J 6 bases, leaving 5 bases between the germline ends. Germline V gene sequence: CDR1 LGHNA, CDR2 YSLEER. The CDR3 reads CASSQRINEQFF. The CDR3 region has the DNA TGCGCCAGCAGCCAACGAATCAATGAGCAGTTCTTC.

A single count supports this clonotype. V usage is TRBV2 and J usage is TRBJ2-7; 8 bases are a match to TRBD2. There are 14 residues in the CDR3. The ends lost 8 bases at V and 3 bases at J; junction bases unmatched: 9. Per the germline V gene, CDR1 is SNHLY and CDR2 is FYNNEI. The chain's CDR3 is CASLVSGTSYEQYF. CDR3 in DNA: TGTGCCAGCCTGGTAAGCGGGACTAGCTACGAGCAGTACTTC.